This T cell receptor (beta chain) was documented in a study of cytomegalovirus exposure and HLA in healthy donors. Study results and limitations: The authors confirmed in vitro that three CMV-associated chains were specific for CMV antigens.

This clone was seen only once. Antigen: not known. CDR3 length: 15 residues. Looked up from germline, CDR1 is MNHEY and CDR2 is SMNVEV (reference sequence). With 60 Vbeta and 13 Jbeta primers, the PCR was carried out. Data came from immunoSEQ multiplex PCR; TCRdb stores just in-frame clones and leaves some out. The data hold 250,000 or so clones, with around 90% observed a single time. The clonotype originates from a girl aged 2 to 9 in good health and CMV-seronegative. The V and J genes are TRBV27 and TRBJ2-5, with 7 bases fitting TRBD2. The J call may be wrong; the DNA end is better matched by TRBJ2-7. The specimen sequenced was PBMCs. CDR3 protein: CASSFFGGEGYEQYF. Here the CDR3 DNA reads TGTGCCAGCAGTTTCTTTGGAGGGGAGGGTTACGAGCAGTACTTC.